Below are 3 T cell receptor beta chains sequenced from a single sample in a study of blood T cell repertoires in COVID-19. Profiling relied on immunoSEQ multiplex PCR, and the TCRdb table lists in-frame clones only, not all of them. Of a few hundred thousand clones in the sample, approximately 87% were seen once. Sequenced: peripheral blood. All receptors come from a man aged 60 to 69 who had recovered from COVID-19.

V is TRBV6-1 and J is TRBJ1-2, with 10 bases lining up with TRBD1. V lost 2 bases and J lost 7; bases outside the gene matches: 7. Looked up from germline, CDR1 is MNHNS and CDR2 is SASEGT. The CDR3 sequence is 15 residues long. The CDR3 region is CASSELRQGAGGYTF. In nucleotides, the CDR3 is TGTGCCAGCAGTGAACTGAGACAGGGGGCAGGTGGCTACACCTTC.

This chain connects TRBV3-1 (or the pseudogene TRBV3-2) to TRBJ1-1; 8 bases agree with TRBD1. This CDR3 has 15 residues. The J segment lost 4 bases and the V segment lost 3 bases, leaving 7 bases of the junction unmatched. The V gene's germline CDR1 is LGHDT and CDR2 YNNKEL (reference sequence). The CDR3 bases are TGTGCCAGCAGCCAGAGGACAGGGTCGACCACTGAAGCTTTCTTT. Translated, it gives CASSQRTGSTTEAFF.

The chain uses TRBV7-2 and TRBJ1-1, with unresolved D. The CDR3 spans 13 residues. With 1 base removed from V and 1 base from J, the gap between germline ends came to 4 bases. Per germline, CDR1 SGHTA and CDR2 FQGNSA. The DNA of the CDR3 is TGTGCCAGCAGCTTAGTGAGGAACACTGAAGCTTTCTTT. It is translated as CASSLVRNTEAFF.